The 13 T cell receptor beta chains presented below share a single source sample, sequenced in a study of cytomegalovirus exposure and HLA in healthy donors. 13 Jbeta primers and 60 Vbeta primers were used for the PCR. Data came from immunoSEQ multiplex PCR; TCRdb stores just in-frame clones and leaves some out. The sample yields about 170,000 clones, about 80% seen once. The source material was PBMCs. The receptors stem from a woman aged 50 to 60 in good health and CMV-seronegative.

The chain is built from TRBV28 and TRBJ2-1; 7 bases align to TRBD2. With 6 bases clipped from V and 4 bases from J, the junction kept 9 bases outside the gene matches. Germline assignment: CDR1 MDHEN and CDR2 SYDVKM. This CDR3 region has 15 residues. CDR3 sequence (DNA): TGTGCCAGCAGCTTAGGGCGGGGGACTTACAATGAGCAGTTCTTC. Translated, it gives CASSLGRGTYNEQFF. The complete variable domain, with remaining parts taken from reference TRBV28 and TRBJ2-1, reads DVKVTQSSRYLVKRTGEKVFLECVQDMDHENMFWYRQDPGLGLRLIYFSYDVKMKEKGDIPEGYSVSREKKERFSLILESASTNQTSMYLCASSLGRGTYNEQFFGPGTRLTVL.

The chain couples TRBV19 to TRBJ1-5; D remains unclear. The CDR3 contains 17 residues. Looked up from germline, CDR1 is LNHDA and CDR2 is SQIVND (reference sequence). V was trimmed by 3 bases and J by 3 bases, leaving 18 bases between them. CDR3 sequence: CASSIPLGKGDNQPQHF. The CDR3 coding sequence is TGTGCCAGTAGTATTCCCTTGGGGAAGGGAGACAATCAGCCCCAGCATTTT.

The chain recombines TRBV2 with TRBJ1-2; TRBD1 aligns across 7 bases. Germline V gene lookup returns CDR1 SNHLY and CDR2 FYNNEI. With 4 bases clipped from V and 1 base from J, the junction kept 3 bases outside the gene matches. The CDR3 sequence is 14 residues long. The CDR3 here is CASSVTGNNYGYTF. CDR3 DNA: TGTGCCAGCAGTGTGACAGGGAATAACTATGGCTACACCTTC.

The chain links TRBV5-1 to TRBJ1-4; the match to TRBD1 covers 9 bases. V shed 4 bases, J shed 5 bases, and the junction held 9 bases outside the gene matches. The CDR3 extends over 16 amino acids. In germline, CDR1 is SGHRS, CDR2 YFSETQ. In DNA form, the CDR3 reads TGCGCCAGCAGCAAAAACACAGGGGGCGGCAATGAAAAACTGTTTTTT. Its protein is CASSKNTGGGNEKLFF.

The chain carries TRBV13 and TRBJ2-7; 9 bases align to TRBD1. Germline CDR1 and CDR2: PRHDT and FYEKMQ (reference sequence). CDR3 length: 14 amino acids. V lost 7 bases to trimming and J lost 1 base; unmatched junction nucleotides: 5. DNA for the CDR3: TGTGCCAGCAACAGACAGGGGGGTTCCTACGAGCAGTACTTC. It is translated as CASNRQGGSYEQYF.

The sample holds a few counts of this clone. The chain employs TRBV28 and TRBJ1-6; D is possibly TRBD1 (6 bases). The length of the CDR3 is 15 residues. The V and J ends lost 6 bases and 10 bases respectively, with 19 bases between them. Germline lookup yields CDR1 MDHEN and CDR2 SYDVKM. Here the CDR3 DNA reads TGTGCCAGCAGCCGGGTCGGGGGGGGCATCTCACCCCTCCACTTT. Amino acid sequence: CASSRVGGGISPLHF.

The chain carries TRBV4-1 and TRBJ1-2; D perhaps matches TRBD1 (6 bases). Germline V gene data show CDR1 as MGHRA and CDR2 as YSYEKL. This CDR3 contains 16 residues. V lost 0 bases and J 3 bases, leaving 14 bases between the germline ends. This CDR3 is CASSQDGAGVDYGYTF. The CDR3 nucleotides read TGCGCCAGCAGCCAAGATGGGGCAGGGGTCGACTATGGCTACACCTTC.

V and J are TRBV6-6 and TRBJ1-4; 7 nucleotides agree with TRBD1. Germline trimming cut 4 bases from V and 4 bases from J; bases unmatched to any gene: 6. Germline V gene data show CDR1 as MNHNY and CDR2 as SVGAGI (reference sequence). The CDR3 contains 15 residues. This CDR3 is CASSSTGQLNEKLFF. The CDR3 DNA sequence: TGTGCCAGCAGTTCGACGGGACAGCTTAATGAAAAACTGTTTTTT.

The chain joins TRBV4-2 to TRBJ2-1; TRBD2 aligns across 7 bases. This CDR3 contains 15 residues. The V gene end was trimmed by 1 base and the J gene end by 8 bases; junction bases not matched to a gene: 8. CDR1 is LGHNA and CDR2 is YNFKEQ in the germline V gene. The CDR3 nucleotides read TGTGCCAGCAGCCAAGGCGGCGGGAGAGGCGATGAGCAGTTCTTC. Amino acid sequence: CASSQGGGRGDEQFF.

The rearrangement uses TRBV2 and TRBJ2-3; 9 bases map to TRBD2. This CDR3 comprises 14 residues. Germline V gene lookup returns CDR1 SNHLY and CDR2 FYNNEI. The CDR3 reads CASALAGSTDTQYF. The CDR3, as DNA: TGTGCGAGCGCACTAGCGGGTAGCACAGATACGCAGTATTTT.

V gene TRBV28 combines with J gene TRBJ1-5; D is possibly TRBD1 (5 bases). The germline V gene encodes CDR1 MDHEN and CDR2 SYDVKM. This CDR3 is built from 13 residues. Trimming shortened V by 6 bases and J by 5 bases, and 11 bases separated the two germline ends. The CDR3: CASSKTGYQPQHF. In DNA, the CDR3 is TGTGCCAGCAGCAAAACAGGATATCAGCCCCAGCATTTT.

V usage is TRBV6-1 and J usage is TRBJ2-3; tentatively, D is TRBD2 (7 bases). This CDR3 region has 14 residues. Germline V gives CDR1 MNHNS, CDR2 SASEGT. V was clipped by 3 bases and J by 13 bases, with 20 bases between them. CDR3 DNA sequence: TGTGCCAGCAGTGATGGACGGGGGGCGCGGACGGAGTATTTT. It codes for CASSDGRGARTEYF.

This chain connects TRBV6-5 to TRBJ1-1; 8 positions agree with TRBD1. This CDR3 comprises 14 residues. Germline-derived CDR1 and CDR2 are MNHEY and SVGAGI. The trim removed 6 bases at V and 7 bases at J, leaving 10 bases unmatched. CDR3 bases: TGTGCCAGCAGGAAGGACAGGGTCTTACTTGAAGCTTTCTTT. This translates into CASRKDRVLLEAFF.